The clone carrying this T cell receptor (beta chain) was seen ten or more times. Its antigen remains unidentified. The data were obtained in a study of T cells after yellow fever vaccination. TCRdb itself ran the 5' RACE reads through MiXCR, one entry per CDR3 protein. The table has more than 90,000 distinct CDR3 sequences, 7% to 8.5% seen once. General observations from the study: Most clones from primary vaccination resurfaced after the booster (around 95% CD4, 88% CD8). A small proportion of clonotypes was detected in both the CD4 and CD8 compartments. Abundant clonotypes from the bulk population could get into FACS-sorted repertoires as contaminants.

Sequenced material: CD8+ T cells sorted from PBMCs, taken 45 days after the yellow fever booster vaccination. This sequence was found in a man aged 25 to 40 who received the YFV17D yellow fever vaccine.

CDR3 bases: TGTGCCAGCAGTGCGACGGCGTCCAATCAGCCCCAGCATTTT. Its translation: CASSATASNQPQHF. This chain connects TRBV27 to TRBJ1-5; D not certain. CDR3 length: 14 amino acids. From germline, CDR1 is MNHEY and CDR2 SMNVEV (reference sequence). Deletions cut 5 bases from V and 3 bases from J, with 11 bases between.